The 6 T cell receptor beta chains given below trace back to one sample, sequenced in a study of beta chain features in type 1 diabetes. Overall study findings and caveats: Shortening that was moderate but significant affected the TCRB CDR3s of Type 1 diabetes patients in all four CD4+ subsets.

The investigators reverse transcribed all of the isolated RNA, so they sequenced expressed TCRB transcripts. Generated by immunoSEQ multiplex PCR, the TCRdb table keeps only in-frame clones and is missing some. The sample shows hundreds of thousands of clones, about 14% of them seen only once. Their antigen targets remain unknown. Sample: naive CD4+ T cells from blood. These receptors came from a man between 18 and 35 years old with type 1 diabetes.

The V call is TRBV28, the J call TRBJ1-2, with TRBD1 matching 9 bases. This CDR3 has 14 amino acids. Per germline, CDR1 MDHEN and CDR2 SYDVKM. Germline trimming cut 7 bases from V and 8 bases from J; bases unmatched to any gene: 11. The CDR3 nucleotides read TGTGCCAGCATCGCACAGGGGGCTGTCCGGGGCTACACCTTC. Protein product: CASIAQGAVRGYTF.

V gene TRBV9 combines with J gene TRBJ2-2, with 10 nucleotides matching TRBD2. Germline V lookup: CDR1 SGDLS, CDR2 YYNGEE. J gave up 4 bases and V 4 bases, and 7 bases lay outside the gene matches. The CDR3 sequence is 16 residues long. The CDR3 region is CASSTSSGGLTGELFF. The CDR3 coding sequence is TGTGCCAGCAGCACCTCTAGCGGGGGCCTCACCGGGGAGCTGTTTTTT.

This chain uses TRBV2 with TRBJ2-2, with D hard to call. Germline assignment: CDR1 SNHLY and CDR2 FYNNEI. The length of the CDR3 is 14 residues. Trimming pared 5 bases from V and 6 bases from J, leaving 13 bases between. CDR3 bases: TGTGCCAGCAGTAAGGACCTCTTTTCCGGGGAGCTGTTTTTT. This translates into CASSKDLFSGELFF. The whole variable domain, filled in from reference TRBV2 and TRBJ2-2, reads EPEVTQTPSHQVTQMGQEVILRCVPISNHLYFYWYRQILGQKVEFLVSFYNNEISEKSEIFDDQFSVERPDGSNFTLKIRSTKLEDSAMYFCASSKDLFSGELFFGEGSRLTVL.

A few counts support this clone. This chain links TRBV10-3 with TRBJ2-7; 11 bases align to TRBD2. The junction had 7 bases not matched to a gene; V was cut back by 9 bases and J by 3 bases. The CDR3 has 14 residues. The germline V gene encodes CDR1 ENHRY and CDR2 SYGVKD. CDR3 amino acids: CAITSGRGDYEQYF. CDR3 DNA: TGTGCCATTACTAGCGGGAGAGGTGACTACGAGCAGTACTTC.

The rearrangement joins TRBV28 to TRBJ2-7; perhaps TRBD1 as D (6 bases). The CDR3 contains 14 residues. Germline values: CDR1 MDHEN, CDR2 SYDVKM. V lost 5 bases, J lost 2 bases, and 13 bases lay in between. In DNA form, the CDR3 reads TGTGCCAGCAGTCTCGCCCAGGGGACCTACGAGCAGTACTTC. This translates into CASSLAQGTYEQYF.

The sample holds a few counts of this clone. The chain uses TRBV7-2 and TRBJ2-7, with 11 bases lining up with TRBD2. V shed 3 bases and J 2 bases; nucleotides not matched to a gene: 3. The CDR3 has 15 residues. Germline loops: CDR1 SGHTA, CDR2 FQGNSA. CDR3 bases: TGTGCCAGCAGCTTCCTAGCGGGGGGCCCCTACGAGCAGTACTTC. It is translated as CASSFLAGGPYEQYF.